Given below is one TCR beta chain in context. Its specificity is not known. The data are from a study of T cell responses to AZD1222 COVID-19 vaccine. Overall study: Recipients boosted at about 4 weeks or about 12 weeks are pooled. Findings and caveats of the study: Nearly half of spike-specific TCRs reportedly go after variant regions that carry no mutations. Among the donors, most were white British and more were female, and clonal diversity was possibly underestimated. Baseline testing showed seropositivity in only a handful of AZD1222 recipients.

Method: immunoSEQ multiplex PCR; TCRdb's copy keeps in-frame clones and lacks some. The sample consists of 90,000 to 150,000 clones, roughly 87% of them appearing once. This sample comprised peripheral blood, obtained on day 0 of AZD1222 vaccination. This receptor was taken from an adult in good health.

The DNA of the CDR3 is TGTGCCAGTAGTATAGGGGGGAGGACGATGAACACTGAAGCTTTCTTT. Translation: CASSIGGRTMNTEAFF. The gene calls are TRBV19 and TRBJ1-1, with a tentative D call TRBD1 (5 bases). The CDR3 runs to 16 residues. The V gene's germline CDR1 is LNHDA and CDR2 SQIVND (reference sequence). Trimming cost V 1 base and J 0 bases, with 12 bases left between them.